This TCR beta chain was sequenced for a study of T cells in Graves' hyperthyroidism and ophthalmopathy. Findings and caveats of the study: Most clonotypes expanded in thyroid above 0.001 were likewise present in blood. Median prediction lead before ophthalmopathy onset was 6.5 months with the model. Separation of ophthalmopathy from stable hyperthyroidism was achieved by a 13 V-J model.

The ends were cut back, 1 base at V and 0 bases at J, with 6 bases in the middle. The CDR3 loop spans 14 amino acids. CDR1 is SGHTA and CDR2 is FQGNSA in the germline V gene. What was amplified from RNA transcripts were TCR beta CDR3 regions. A set of HTBI primers served as the primers for a first-round RT-PCR of the TCR CDR3. TCRdb ran MiXCR on the multiplex PCR reads and lists one entry per CDR3 protein. Of some 400,000 distinct CDR3 sequences in the sample, around 14% are singletons; the top ten hold 8% to 13%. Isolation of PBMCs was performed on 8 to 10 ml fresh peripheral blood. This clonotype was detected ten times or more. What it recognizes is unknown.

The receptor's source is a woman aged 55-70 years with Graves' hyperthyroidism. The gene calls are TRBV7-2 and TRBJ1-2; D remains ambiguous. The source material was blood. Written as DNA, the CDR3 is TGTGCCAGCAGCTTAGACACCTCTAACTATGGCTACACCTTC. As protein: CASSLDTSNYGYTF.